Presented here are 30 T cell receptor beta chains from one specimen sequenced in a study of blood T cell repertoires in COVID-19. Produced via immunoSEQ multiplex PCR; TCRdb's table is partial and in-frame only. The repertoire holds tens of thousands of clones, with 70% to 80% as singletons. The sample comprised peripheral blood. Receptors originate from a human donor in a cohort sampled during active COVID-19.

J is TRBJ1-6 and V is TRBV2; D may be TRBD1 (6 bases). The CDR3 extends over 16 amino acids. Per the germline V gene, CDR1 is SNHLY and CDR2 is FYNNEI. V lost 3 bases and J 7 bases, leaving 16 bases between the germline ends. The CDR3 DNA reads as TGTGCCAGCAGTGAGGACAGTCCTTATCGGAATTCACCCCTCCACTTT. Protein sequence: CASSEDSPYRNSPLHF.

The CDR3 loop is CASSQDPAGGTIQETQYF. CDR3 DNA sequence: TGCGCCAGCAGCCAAGATCCCGCGGGAGGGACGATACAAGAGACCCAGTACTTC. The rearrangement links TRBV4-1 to TRBJ2-5; 9 bases fit TRBD2. V lost 0 bases and J lost 2; bases outside the gene matches: 10. Germline V lookup: CDR1 MGHRA, CDR2 YSYEKL. The CDR3 consists of 18 residues.

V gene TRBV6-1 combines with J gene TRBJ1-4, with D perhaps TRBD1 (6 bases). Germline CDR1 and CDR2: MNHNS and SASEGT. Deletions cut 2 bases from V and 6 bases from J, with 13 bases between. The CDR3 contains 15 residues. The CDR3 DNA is TGTGCCAGCAGTGAATCGGGGACACCCGATGAAAAACTGTTTTTT. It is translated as CASSESGTPDEKLFF.

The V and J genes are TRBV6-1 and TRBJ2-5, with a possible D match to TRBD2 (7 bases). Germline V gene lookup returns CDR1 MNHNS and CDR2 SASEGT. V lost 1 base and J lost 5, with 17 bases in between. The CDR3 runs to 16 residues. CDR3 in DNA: TGTGCCAGCAGTGAAGGCTCTGCACGGGGGGCCGAGACCCAGTACTTC. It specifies CASSEGSARGAETQYF.

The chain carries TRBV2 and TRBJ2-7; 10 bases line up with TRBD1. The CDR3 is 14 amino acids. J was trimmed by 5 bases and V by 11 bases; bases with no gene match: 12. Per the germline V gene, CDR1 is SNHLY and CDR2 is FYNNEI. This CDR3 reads CASTGTGVAHEQYF. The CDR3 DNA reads TGTGCCTCAACCGGGACAGGGGTAGCTCACGAGCAGTACTTC.

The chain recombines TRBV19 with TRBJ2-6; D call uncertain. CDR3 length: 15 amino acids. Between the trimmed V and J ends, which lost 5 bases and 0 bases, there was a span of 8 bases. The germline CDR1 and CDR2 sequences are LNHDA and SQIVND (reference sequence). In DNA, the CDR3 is TGTGCCAGTAGTGGGCAGTCCTCTGGGGCCAACGTCCTGACTTTC. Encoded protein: CASSGQSSGANVLTF.

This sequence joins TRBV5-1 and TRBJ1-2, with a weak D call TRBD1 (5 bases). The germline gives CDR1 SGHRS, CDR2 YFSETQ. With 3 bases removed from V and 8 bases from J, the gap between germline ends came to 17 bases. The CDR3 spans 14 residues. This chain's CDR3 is CASSSTGAGYGYTF. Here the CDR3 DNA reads TGCGCCAGCAGCTCAACAGGAGCCGGCTACGGCTACACCTTC.

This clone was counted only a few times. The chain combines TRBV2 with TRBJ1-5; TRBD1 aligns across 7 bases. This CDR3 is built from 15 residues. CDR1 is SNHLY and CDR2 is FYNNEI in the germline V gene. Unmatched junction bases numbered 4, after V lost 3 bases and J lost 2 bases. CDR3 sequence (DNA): TGTGCCAGCAGTGAGGACAGGTTGGGCAATCAGCCCCAGCATTTT. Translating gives CASSEDRLGNQPQHF.

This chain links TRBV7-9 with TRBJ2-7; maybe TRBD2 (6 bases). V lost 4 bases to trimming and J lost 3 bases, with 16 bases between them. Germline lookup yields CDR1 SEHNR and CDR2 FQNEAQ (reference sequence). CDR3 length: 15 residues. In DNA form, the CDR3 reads TGTGCCAGCAGCTCCGGGAGTGGGACTCTCTACGAGCAGTACTTC. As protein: CASSSGSGTLYEQYF.

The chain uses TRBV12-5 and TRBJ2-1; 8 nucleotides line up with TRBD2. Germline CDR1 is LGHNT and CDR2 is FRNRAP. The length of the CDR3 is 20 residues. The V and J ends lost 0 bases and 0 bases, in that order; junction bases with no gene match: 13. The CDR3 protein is CASGLVPLSSSGSSYNEQFF. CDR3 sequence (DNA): TGTGCTAGTGGTTTGGTACCGTTGAGCTCCAGCGGGAGCTCCTACAATGAGCAGTTCTTC.

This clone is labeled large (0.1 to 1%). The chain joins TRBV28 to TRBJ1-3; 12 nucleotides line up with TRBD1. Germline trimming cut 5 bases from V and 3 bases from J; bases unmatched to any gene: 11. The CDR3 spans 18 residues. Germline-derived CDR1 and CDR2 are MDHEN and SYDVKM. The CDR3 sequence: CASSPLRDRGRVGNTIYF. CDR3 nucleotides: TGTGCCAGCAGTCCCCTCCGGGACAGGGGGCGCGTTGGAAACACCATATATTTT.

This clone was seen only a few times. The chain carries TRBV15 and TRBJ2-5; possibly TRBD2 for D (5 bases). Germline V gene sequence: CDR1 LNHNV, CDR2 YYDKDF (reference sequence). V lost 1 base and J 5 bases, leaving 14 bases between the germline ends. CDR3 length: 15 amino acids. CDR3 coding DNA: TGTGCCACCAGCAGAGTCTCCCTAGCTGGGGAGACCCAGTACTTC. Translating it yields CATSRVSLAGETQYF.

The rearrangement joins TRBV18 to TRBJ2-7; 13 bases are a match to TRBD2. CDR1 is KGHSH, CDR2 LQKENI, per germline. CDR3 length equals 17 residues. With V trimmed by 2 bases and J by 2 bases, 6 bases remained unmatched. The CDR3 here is CASSPSTGLAGTYEQYF. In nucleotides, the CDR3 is TGTGCCAGCTCACCAAGTACGGGACTAGCGGGAACCTACGAGCAGTACTTC.

The DNA for the CDR3 is TGTGCCACCAGTCTGAGGACAGATAGCACAGATACGCAGTATTTT. It codes for CATSLRTDSTDTQYF. This chain uses TRBV24-1 with TRBJ2-3; weak D call: TRBD1 (6 bases). The germline gives CDR1 KGHDR, CDR2 SFDVKD. Trimming removed 6 bases from V and 0 bases from J, with 12 bases in between. The CDR3 has 15 amino acids.

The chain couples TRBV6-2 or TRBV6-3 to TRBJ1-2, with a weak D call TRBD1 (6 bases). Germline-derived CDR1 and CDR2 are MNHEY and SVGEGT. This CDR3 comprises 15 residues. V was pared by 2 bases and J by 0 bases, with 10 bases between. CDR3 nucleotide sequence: TGTGCCAGCAGTTACCGGACAGACTCTAACTATGGCTACACCTTC. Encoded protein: CASSYRTDSNYGYTF.

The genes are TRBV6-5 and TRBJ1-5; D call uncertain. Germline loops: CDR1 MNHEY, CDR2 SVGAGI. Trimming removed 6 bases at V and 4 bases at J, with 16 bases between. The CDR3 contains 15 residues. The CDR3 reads CASRAGGVRNQPQHF. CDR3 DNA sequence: TGTGCCAGCAGGGCCGGCGGGGTCCGGAATCAGCCCCAGCATTTT.

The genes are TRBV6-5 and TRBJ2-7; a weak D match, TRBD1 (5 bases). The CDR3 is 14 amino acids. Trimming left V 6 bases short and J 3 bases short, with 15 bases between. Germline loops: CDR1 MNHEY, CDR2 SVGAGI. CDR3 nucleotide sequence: TGTGCCAGCAGCCGCCAGCTCCAGGGCTACGAGCAGTACTTC. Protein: CASSRQLQGYEQYF.

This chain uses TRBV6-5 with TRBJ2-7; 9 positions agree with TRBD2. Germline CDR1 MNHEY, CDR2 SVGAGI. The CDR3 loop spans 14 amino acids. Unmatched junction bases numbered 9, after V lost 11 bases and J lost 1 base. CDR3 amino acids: CASSALAGSYEQYF. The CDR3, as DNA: TGTGCCTCGTCAGCCCTAGCGGGGTCCTACGAGCAGTACTTC.

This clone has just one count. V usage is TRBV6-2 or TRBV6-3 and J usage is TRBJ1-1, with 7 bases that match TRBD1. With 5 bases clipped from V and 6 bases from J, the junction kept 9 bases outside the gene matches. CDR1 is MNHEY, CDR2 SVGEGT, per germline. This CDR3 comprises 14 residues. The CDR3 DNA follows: TGTGCCAGCAGTAGGAGGACAGGTCCGCCTGAAGCTTTCTTT. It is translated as CASSRRTGPPEAFF.

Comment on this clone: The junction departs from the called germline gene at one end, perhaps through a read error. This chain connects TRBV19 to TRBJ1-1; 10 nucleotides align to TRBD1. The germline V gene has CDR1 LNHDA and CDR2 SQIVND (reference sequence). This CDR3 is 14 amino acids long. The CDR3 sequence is CASTVKGRDRGRLF. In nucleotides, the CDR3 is TGTGCCAGTACCGTAAAAGGACGTGACAGGGGGCGGCTCTTT.

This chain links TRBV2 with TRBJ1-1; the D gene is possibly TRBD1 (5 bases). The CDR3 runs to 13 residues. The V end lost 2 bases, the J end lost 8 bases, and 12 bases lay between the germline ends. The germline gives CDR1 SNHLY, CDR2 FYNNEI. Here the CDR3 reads CASSEFRDREAFF. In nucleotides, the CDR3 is TGTGCCAGCAGTGAATTCCGAGACAGAGAAGCTTTCTTT.

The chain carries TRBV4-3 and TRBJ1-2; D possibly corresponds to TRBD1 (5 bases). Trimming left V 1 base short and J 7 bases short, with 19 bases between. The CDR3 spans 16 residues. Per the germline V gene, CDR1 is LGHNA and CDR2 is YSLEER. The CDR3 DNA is TGCGCCAGCAGCCAAGTGCCAGGGTCGGCATCGGCTGGCTACACCTTC. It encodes CASSQVPGSASAGYTF.

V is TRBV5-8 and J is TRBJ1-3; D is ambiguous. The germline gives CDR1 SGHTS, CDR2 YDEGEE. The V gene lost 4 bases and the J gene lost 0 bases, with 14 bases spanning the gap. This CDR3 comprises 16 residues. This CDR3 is CASSAYGVSSGNTIYF. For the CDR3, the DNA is TGTGCCAGCAGCGCGTACGGGGTTAGCTCTGGAAACACCATATATTTT.

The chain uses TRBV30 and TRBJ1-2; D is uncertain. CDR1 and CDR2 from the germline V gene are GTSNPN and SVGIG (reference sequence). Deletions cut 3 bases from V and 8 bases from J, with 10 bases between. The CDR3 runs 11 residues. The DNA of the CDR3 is TGTGCCTGGAGCGCCTATCGCGGCTACACCTTC. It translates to CAWSAYRGYTF.

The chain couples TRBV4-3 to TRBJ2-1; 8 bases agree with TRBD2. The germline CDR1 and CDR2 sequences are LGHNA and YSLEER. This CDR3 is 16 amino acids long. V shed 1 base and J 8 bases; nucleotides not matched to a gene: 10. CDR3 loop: CASSQVASGSLYEQFF. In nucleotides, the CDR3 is TGCGCCAGCAGCCAAGTAGCCAGCGGGAGTCTTTATGAGCAGTTCTTC.

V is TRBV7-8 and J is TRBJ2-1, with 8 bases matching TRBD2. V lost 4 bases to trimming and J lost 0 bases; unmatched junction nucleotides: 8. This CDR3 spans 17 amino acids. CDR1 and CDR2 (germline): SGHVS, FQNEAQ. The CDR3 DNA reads TGTGCCAGCAGCTCCCCGGCGGGAGGCGGCTCCTACAATGAGCAGTTCTTC. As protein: CASSSPAGGGSYNEQFF. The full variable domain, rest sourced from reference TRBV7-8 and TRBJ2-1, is GAGVSQSPRYKVAKRGQDVALRCDPISGHVSLFWYQQALGQGPEFLTYFQNEAQLDKSGLPSDRFFAERPEGSVSTLKIQRTQQEDSAVYLCASSSPAGGGSYNEQFFGPGTRLTVL.

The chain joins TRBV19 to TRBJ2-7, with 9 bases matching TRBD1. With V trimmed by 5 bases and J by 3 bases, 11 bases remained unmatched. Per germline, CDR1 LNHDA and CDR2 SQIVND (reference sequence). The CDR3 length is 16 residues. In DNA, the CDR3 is TGTGCCAGTAGTTGGGGCGGGACAGGGATCTTCTACGAGCAGTACTTC. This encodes CASSWGGTGIFYEQYF. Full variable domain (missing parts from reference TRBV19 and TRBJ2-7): DGGITQSPKYLFRKEGQNVTLSCEQNLNHDAMYWYRQDPGQGLRLIYYSQIVNDFQKGDIAEGYSVSREKKESFPLTVTSAQKNPTAFYLCASSWGGTGIFYEQYFGPGTRLTVT.

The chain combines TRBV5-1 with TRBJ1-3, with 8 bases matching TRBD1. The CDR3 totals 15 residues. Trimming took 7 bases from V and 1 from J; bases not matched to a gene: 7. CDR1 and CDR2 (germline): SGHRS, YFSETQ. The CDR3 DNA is TGCGCCAGCGGCCTGACAGGGGATTCTGGAAACACCATATATTTT. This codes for CASGLTGDSGNTIYF.

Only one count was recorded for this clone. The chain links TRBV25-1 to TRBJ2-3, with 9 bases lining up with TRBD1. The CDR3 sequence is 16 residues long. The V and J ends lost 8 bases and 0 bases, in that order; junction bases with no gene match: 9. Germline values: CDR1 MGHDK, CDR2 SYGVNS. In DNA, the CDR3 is TGTGCCAGCGGGGGGTGGACAGGGGCTAGCACAGATACGCAGTATTTT. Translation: CASGGWTGASTDTQYF.

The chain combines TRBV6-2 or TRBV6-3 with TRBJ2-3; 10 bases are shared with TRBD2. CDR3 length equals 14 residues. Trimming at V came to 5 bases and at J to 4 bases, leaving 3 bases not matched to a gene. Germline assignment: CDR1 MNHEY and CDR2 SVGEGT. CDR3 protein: CASSPSGRADTQYF. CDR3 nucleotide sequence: TGTGCCAGCAGTCCGAGCGGGAGGGCAGATACGCAGTATTTT.